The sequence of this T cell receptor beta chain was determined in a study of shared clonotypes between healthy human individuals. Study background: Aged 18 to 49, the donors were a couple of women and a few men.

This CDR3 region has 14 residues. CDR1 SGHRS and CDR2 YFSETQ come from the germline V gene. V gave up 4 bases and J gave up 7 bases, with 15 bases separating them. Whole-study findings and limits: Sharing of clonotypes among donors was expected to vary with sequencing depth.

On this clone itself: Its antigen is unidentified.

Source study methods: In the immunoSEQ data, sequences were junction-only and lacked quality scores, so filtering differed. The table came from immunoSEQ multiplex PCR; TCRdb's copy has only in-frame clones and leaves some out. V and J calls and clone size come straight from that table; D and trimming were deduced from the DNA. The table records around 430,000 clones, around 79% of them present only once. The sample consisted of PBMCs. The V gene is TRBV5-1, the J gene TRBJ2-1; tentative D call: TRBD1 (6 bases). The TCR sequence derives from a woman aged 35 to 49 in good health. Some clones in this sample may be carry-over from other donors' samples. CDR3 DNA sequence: TGCGCCAGCAGCCGACGCTGGACAGAGAATGAGCAGTTCTTC. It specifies CASSRRWTENEQFF. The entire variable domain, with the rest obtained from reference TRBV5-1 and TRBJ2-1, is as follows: KAGVTQTPRYLIKTRGQQVTLSCSPISGHRSVSWYQQTPGQGLQFLFEYFSETQRNKGNFPGRFSGRQFSNSRSEMNVSTLELGDSALYLCASSRRWTENEQFFGPGTRLTVL.